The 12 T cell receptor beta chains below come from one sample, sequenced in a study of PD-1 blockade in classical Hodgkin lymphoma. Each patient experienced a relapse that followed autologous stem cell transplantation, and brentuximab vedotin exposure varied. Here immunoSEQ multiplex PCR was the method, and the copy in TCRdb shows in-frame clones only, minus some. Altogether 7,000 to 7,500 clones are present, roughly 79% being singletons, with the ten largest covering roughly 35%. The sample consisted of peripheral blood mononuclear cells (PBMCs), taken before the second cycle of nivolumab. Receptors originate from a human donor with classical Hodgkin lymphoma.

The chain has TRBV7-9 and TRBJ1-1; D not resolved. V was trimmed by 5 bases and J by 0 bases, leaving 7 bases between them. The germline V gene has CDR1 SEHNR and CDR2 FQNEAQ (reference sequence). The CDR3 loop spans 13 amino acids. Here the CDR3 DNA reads TGTGCCAGCAGCGAAACACTGAACACTGAAGCTTTCTTT. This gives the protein CASSETLNTEAFF.

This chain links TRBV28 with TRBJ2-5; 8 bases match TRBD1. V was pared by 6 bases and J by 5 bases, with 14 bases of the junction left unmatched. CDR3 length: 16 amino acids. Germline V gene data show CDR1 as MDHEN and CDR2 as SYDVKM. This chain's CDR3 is CASRGTGPLHAETQYF. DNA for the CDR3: TGTGCCAGCAGGGGGACAGGACCTCTCCACGCGGAGACCCAGTACTTC.

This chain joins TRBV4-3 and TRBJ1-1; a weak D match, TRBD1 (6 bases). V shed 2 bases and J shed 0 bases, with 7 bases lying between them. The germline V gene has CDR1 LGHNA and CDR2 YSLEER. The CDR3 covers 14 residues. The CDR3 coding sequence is TGCGCCAGCAGCCAAAGGGACATGAACACTGAAGCTTTCTTT. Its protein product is CASSQRDMNTEAFF.

The CDR3 region is CASSEERSGNIQYF. DNA of the CDR3: TGTGCCAGCAGTGAAGAAAGGTCGGGAAACATTCAGTACTTC. The rearrangement joins TRBV25-1 to TRBJ2-4; no clear D gene. The CDR3 sequence is 14 residues long. The germline V gene encodes CDR1 MGHDK and CDR2 SYGVNS. V gave up 2 bases and J gave up 6 bases, with 11 bases separating them.

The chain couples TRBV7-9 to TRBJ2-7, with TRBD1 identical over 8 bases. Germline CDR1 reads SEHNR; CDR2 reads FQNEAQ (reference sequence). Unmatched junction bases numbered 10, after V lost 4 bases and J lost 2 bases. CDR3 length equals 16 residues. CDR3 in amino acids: CASSYTPGQATYEQYF. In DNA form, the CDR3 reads TGTGCCAGCAGCTATACCCCGGGACAGGCAACCTACGAGCAGTACTTC.

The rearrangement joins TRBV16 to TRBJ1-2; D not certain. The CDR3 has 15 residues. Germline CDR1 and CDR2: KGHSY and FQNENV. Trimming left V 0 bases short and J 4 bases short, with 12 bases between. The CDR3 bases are TGTGCCAGCAGCCAATCGGCCGGTGACTCCTATGGCTACACCTTC. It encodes CASSQSAGDSYGYTF. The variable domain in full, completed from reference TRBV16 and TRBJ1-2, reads GEEVAQTPKHLVRGEGQKAKLYCAPIKGHSYVFWYQQVLKNEFKFLISFQNENVFDETGMPKERFSAKCLPNSPCSLEIQATKLEDSAVYFCASSQSAGDSYGYTFGSGTRLTVV.

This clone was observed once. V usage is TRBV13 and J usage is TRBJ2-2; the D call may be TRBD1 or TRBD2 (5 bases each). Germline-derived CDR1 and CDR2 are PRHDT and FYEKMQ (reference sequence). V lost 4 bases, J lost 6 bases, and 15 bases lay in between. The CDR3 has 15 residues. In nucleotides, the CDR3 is TGTGCCAGCAGCTCGGGACGGACACTGCCCGGGGAGCTGTTTTTT. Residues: CASSSGRTLPGELFF.

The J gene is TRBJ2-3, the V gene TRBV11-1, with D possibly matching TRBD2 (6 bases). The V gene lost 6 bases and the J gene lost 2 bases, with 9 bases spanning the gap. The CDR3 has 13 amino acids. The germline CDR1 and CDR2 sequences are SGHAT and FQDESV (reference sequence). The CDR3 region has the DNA TGTGCCAGCAGAGGCGGGGACACAGATACGCAGTATTTT. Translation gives CASRGGDTDTQYF. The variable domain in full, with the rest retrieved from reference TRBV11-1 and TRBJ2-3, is EAEVAQSPRYKITEKSQAVAFWCDPISGHATLYWYRQILGQGPELLVQFQDESVVDDSQLPKDRFSAERLKGVDSTLKIQPAELGDSAMYLCASRGGDTDTQYFGPGTRLTVL.

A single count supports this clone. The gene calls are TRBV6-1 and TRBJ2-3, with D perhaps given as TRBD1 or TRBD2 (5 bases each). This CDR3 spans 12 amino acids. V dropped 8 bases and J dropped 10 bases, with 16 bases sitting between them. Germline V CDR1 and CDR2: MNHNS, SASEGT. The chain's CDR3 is CASLGRGVAQYF. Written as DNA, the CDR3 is TGTGCCAGCCTGGGTAGAGGGGTGGCGCAGTATTTT.

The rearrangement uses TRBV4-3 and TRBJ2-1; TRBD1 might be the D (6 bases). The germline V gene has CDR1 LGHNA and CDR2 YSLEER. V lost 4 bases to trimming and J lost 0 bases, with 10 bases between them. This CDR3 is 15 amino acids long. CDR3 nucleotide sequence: TGCGCCAGCAGCCCAACAGGGCTCTCCTACAATGAGCAGTTCTTC. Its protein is CASSPTGLSYNEQFF.

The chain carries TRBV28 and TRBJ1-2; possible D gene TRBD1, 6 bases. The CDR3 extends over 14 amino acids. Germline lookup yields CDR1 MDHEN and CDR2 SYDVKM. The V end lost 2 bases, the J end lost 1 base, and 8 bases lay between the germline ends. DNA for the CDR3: TGTGCCAGCAGTTTAGAGGACAGTAACTATGGCTACACCTTC. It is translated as CASSLEDSNYGYTF.

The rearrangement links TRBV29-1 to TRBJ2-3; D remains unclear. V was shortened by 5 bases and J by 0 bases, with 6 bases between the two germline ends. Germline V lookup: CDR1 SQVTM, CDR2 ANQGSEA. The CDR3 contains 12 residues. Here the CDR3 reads CSVFRSTDTQYF. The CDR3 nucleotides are TGCAGCGTTTTCAGGAGCACAGATACGCAGTATTTT.